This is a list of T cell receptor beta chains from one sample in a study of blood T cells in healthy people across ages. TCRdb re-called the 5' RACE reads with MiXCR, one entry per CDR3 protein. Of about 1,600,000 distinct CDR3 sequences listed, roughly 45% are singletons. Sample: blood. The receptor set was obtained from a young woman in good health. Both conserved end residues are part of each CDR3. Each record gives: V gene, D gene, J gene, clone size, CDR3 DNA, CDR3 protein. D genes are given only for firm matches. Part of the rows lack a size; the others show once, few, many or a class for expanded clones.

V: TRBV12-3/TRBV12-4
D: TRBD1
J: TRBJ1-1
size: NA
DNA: TGTGCCAGCACCCGGACAGGGGGAACTGAAGCTTTCTTT
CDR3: CASTRTGGTEAFF

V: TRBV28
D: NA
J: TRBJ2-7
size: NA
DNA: TGTGCCAGCTCCCTCGTTGGGGATACCTACGAGCAGTACTTC
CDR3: CASSLVGDTYEQYF

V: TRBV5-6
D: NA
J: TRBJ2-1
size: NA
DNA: TGTGCCAGCAGCTTGGTTGGGCTCCCCTACGAGCAGTTCTTC
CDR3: CASSLVGLPYEQFF

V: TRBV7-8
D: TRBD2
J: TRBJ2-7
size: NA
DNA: TGTGCCAGCAGCTTAGTGATCAGCGGGAGTACATACGAGCAGTACTTC
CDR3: CASSLVISGSTYEQYF

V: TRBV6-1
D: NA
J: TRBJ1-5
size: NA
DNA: TGTGCCAGCATTGAGAATAGCAATCAGCCCCAGCATTTT
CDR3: CASIENSNQPQHF

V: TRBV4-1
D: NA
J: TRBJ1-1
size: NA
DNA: TGCGCCAGCAGCCAAGGGGTCCCGAACACTGAAGCTTTCTTT
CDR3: CASSQGVPNTEAFF

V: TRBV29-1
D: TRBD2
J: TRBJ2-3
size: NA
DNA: TGCAGCGTCGTAACTAGCGGGAGAACAGATACGCAGTATTTT
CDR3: CSVVTSGRTDTQYF

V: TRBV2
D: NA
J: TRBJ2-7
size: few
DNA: TGTGCCAGCAAGGAAGGGGTTTCCTACGAGCAGTACTTC
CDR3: CASKEGVSYEQYF

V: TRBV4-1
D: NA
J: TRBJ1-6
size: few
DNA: TGCGCCAGCAGCCAAGATCAGGGTCTTTATTCACCCCTCCACTTT
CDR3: CASSQDQGLYSPLHF

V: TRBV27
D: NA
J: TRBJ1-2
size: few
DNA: TGTGCCAGCAGCTCCGGCCCAGGACGGGCCGGGGGTGGCTACACCTTC
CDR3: CASSSGPGRAGGGYTF

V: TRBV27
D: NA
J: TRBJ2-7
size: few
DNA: TGTGCCAGCAGTCATTACGGGACCCAGTATAGGGAGCAGTACTTC
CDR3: CASSHYGTQYREQYF

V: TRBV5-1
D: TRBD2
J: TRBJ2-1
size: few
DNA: TGCGCCAGCAGCCGGGAGCGGGGGGTTTACAATGAGCAGTTCTTC
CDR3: CASSRERGVYNEQFF

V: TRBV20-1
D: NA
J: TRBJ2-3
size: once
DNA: TGCAGTGCTCTTCGACTAGGGGCGGGTGGCACAGATACGCAGTATTTT
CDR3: CSALRLGAGGTDTQYF

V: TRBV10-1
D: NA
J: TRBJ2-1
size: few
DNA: TGCGCCTGTCCTCGGGGGAAGCTTTACAATGAGCAGTTCTTC
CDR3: CACPRGKLYNEQFF

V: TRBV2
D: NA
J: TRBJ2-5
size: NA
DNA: TGTGCCAGCAGTGAGCGAGAGAGTAATTTGGAGACCCAGTACTTC
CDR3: CASSERESNLETQYF

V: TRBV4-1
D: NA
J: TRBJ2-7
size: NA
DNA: TGCGCCAGCAGCCAAGACGGCGGCCGGGGCTACGAGCAGTACTTC
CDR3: CASSQDGGRGYEQYF

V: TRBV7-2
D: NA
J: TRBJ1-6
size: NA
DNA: TGTGCCAGCAGCTTAGCTGGGGCGACCCTCCACTTT
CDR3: CASSLAGATLHF

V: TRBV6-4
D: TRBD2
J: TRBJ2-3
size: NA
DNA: TGTGCCAGCAGTGACTCCCAGCGGGGGTATCAGGCGGATACGCAGTATTTT
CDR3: CASSDSQRGYQADTQYF

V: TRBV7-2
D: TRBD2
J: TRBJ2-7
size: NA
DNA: TGTGCCAGCAGCTTAGAGGCCGGCGGGAGATGGTACGAGCAGTACTTC
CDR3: CASSLEAGGRWYEQYF

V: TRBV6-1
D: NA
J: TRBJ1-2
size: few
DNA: TGTGCCAGCAGTGAATCTCACCTTAACCTTAACTATGGCTACACCTTC
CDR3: CASSESHLNLNYGYTF

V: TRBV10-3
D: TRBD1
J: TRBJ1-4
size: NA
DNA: TGTGCCATCAGGCCCGGGACAGGGAGTGGAAAACTGTTTTTT
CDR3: CAIRPGTGSGKLFF

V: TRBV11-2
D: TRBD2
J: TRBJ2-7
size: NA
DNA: TGTGCCAGCAGCCGACGTCTGTCATGGACTAGCGGACCTCCTAGGGAGCAGTACTTC
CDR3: CASSRRLSWTSGPPREQYF

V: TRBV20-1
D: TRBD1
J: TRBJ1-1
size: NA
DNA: TGCAGTGCTAGAGTAGGGGACAGGGGTAGGAACACTGAAGCTTTCTTT
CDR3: CSARVGDRGRNTEAFF

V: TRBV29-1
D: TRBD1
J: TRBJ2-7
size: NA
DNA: TGCAGCGTTGACCCGGGACAGGGAGCCTACGAGCAGTACTTC
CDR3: CSVDPGQGAYEQYF

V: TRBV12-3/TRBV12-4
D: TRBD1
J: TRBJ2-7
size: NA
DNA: TGTGCCAGCACCCCCGACAGGGGGAATAACGAGCAGTACTTC
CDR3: CASTPDRGNNEQYF

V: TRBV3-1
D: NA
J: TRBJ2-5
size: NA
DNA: TGTGCCAGCAGCCCGGGAGGGGGCCGCCAAGAGACCCAGTACTTC
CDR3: CASSPGGGRQETQYF

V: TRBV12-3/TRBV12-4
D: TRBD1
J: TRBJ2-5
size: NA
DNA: TGTGCCAGCAGTAAGGACAGGGCTAAGCAGTACTTC
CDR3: CASSKDRAKQYF

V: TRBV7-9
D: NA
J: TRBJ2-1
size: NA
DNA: TGTGCCAGCAGCCCGAGGGACTCTTCGAGAGAGCAGTTCTTC
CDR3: CASSPRDSSREQFF

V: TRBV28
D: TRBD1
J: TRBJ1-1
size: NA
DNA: TGTGCCAGCAGTTTAACCGACAGGGGGGACTTCGTAACTGGAGCTTTCTTT
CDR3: CASSLTDRGDFVTGAFF

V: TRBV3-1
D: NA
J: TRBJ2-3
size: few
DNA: TGTGCCAGCACGGGCGGGGCCCTCACAGATACGCAGTATTTT
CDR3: CASTGGALTDTQYF

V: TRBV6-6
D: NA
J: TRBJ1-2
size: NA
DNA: TGTACCAGCAGTTCCCCGGACAACTATGGCTACACCTTC
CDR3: CTSSSPDNYGYTF

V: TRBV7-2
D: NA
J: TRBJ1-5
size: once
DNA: TGTGCCAGCAGCTTAGAGGGCACACTGGTTGATCAGCCCCAGCATTTT
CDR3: CASSLEGTLVDQPQHF

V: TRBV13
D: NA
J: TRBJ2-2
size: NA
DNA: TGTGCCAGCAGCTTAGGAGGGAGAAGGACCGGGGAGCTGTTTTTT
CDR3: CASSLGGRRTGELFF

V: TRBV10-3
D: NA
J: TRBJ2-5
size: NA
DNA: TGTGCCATCAGTGAGTCGACACTAGCCCACAATGAGCAGTACTTC
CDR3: CAISESTLAHNEQYF

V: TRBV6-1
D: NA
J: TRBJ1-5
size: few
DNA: TGTGCCAGCAGTGAGGGACGCAGCGTCTATAGCAATCAGCCCCAGCATTTT
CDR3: CASSEGRSVYSNQPQHF

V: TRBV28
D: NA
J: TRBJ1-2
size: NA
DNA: TGTGCCATTTCGACACTCAACTATGGCTACACCTTC
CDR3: CAISTLNYGYTF

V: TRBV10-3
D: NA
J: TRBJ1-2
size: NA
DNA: TGTGCCATCAGACCGGGACAAACTAACTATGGCTACACCTTC
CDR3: CAIRPGQTNYGYTF

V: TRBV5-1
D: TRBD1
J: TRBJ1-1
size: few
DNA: TGCGCCAGCAGGGAAGGACAGGGTGAGGACACTGAAGCTTTCTTT
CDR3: CASREGQGEDTEAFF

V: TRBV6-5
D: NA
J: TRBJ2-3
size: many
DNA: TGTGCCAGCAGTTACTTTGGAGATACGCAGTATTTT
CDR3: CASSYFGDTQYF

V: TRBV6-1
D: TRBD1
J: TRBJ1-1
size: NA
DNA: TGTGCCAGCGCGACTTTACAGGGGACGAGGCGTTTGAACACTGAAGCTTTCTTT
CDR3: CASATLQGTRRLNTEAFF

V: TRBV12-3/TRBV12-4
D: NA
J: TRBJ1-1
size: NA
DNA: TGTGCCAGCAGTTTATTGGGGCCGGCCAGTGAAGCTTTCTTT
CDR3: CASSLLGPASEAFF

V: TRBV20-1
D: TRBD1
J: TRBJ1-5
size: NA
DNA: TGCAATGCTAGAGAGGGAACAGGGGAAAATCAGCCCCAGCATTTT
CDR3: CNAREGTGENQPQHF

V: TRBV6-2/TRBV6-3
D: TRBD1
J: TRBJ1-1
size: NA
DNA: TGTGCCAGCAGGCCAGGGGGGAACACTGAAGCTTTCTTT
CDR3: CASRPGGNTEAFF

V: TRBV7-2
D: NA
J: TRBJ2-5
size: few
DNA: TGTGCCAGCAGCTTACGACCGTGGGGTGAGCAAGAGACCCAGTACTTC
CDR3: CASSLRPWGEQETQYF

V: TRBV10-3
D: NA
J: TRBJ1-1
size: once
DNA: TGTGCCATCAGCCTAAACAGGGAGGGCACTGAAGCTTTCTTT
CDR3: CAISLNREGTEAFF

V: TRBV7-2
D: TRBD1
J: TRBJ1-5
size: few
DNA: TGTGCCAGCAGCTTTAAGACAGGGGGTAGGGGTCAGCCCCAGCATTTT
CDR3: CASSFKTGGRGQPQHF

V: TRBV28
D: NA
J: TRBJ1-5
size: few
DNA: TGTGCCAGCAGTTTGTCAAGTCGACCCCAGCATTTT
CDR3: CASSLSSRPQHF

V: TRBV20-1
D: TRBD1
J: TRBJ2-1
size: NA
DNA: TGCAGTGCGAGACAGGGGGCGTACCGGGAGCAGTTCTTC
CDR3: CSARQGAYREQFF

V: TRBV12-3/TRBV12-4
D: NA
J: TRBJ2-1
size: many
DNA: TGTGCCAGCAGTTCGGACAGTAATGAGCAGTTCTTC
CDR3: CASSSDSNEQFF

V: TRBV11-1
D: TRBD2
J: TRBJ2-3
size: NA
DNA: TGTGCCAACAGCACCAAGGGAACCGGGACTACCACCACAGATACGCAGTATTTT
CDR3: CANSTKGTGTTTTDTQYF

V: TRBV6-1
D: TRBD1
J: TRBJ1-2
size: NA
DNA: TGTGCCAGCAGTGAAGCAGGGGGCTCGGATGGCTACACCTTC
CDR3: CASSEAGGSDGYTF

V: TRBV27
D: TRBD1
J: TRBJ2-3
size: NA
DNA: TGTGCCAGCAGTCTAAGACAGGGGGCGAGGACAGATACGCAGTATTTT
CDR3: CASSLRQGARTDTQYF

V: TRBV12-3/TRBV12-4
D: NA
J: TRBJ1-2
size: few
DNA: TGTGCCAGCAGCCTAGAAGATGGCGTTGGCGGCTACACCTTC
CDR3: CASSLEDGVGGYTF

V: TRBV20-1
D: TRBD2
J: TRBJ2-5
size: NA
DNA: TGCAGTGCCGACGAAGGACTAGGATACGATGAGCAGTACTTC
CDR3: CSADEGLGYDEQYF

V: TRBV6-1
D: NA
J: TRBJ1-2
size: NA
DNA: TGTGCCAGCAGTGACAGTGTGTATGGCTACACCTTC
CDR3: CASSDSVYGYTF

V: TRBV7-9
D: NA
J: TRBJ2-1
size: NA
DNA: TGTGCCAGCAGCCCCCGTGGGACTCTCTACAATGAGCAGTTCTTC
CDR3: CASSPRGTLYNEQFF

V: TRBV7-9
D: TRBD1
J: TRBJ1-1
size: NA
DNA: TGTGCCAGCAGCCCTTCCGGGACAGGGACGAGCACTGAAGCTTTCTTT
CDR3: CASSPSGTGTSTEAFF